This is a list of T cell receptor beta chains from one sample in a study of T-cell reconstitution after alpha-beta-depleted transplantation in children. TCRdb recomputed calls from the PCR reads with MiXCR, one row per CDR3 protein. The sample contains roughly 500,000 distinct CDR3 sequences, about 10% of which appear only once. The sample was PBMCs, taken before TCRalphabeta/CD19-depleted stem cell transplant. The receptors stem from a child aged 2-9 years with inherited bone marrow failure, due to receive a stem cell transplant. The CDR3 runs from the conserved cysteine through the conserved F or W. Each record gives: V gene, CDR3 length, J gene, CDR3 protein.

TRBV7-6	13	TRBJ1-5	CASSLGGTQPQHF
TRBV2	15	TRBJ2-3	CASSPGTSSTDTQYF
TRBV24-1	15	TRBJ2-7	CATSDQYGTVYEQYF
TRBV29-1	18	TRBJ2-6	CSVDPFTGGQSGANVLTF
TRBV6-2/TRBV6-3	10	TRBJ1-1	CASIPVEAFF
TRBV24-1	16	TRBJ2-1	CATSDSGTSGRNEQFF
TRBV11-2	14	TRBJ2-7	CASSFPGHFYEQYF
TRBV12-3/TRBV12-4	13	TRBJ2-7	CASKGQGTYEQYF
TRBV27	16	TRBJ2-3	CASSPLRQRGTDTQYF
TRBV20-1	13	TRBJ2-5	CSAPDRGKRTQYF
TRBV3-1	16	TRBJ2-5	CASSQVGRRALETQYF
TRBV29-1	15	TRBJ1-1	CSGWGGDRANTEAFF
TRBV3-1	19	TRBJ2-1	CASCPTPGTSGSSYNEQFF
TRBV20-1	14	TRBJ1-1	CSATDTGQLTEAFF
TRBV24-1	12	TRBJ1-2	CATSDEGVGYTF
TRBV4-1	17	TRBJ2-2	CASSQDASGSETGELFF
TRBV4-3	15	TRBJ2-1	CASSQGPRVYNEQFF